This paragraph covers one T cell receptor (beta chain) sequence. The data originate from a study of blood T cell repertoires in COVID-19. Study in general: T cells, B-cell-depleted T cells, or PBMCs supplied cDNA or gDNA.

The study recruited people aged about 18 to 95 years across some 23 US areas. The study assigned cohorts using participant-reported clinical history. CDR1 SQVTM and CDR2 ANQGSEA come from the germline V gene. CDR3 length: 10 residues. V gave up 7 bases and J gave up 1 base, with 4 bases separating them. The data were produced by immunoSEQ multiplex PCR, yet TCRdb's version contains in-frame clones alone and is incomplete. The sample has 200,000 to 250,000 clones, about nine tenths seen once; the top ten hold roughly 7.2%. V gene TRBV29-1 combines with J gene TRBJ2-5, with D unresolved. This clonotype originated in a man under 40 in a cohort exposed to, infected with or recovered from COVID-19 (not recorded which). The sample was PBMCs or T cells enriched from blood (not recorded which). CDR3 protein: CSAFQETQYF. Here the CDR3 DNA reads TGCAGCGCCTTCCAAGAGACCCAGTACTTC. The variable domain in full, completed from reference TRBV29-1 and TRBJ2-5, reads SAVISQKPSRDICQRGTSLTIQCQVDSQVTMMFWYRQQPGQSLTLIATANQGSEATYESGFVIDKFPISRPNLTFSTLTVSNMSPEDSSIYLCSAFQETQYFGPGTRLLVL.